Listed here are 7 T cell receptor beta chains from one sample, sequenced in a study of T-cell reconstitution after alpha-beta-depleted transplantation in children. Preparation of the TCRbeta library was carried out with unique molecular identifiers. TCRdb fed the PCR reads into MiXCR, producing one record per CDR3 protein. Of about 300,000 distinct CDR3 sequences listed, over 9.5% are singletons. Sequenced here: PBMCs, sampled before TCRalphabeta/CD19-depleted stem cell transplant. The receptors shown here come from a boy in the first two years of life with acute myeloid leukemia, due to receive a stem cell transplant.

This clonotype has ten or more counts. The V call is TRBV7-9, the J call TRBJ2-4; D may match TRBD1 or TRBD2 (5 bases each). The CDR3 covers 13 residues. V lost 5 bases and J lost 5, with 10 bases in between. The germline V gene has CDR1 SEHNR and CDR2 FQNEAQ (reference sequence). CDR3 coding DNA: TGTGCCAGCAGCCACGGGACGGAAAACATTCAGTACTTC. It codes for CASSHGTENIQYF.

This clonotype was detected a few times. The junction departs from the called germline gene at one end, perhaps through a read error. The chain carries TRBV7-3 and TRBJ2-1; 7 positions agree with TRBD2. This CDR3 has 15 residues. From germline, CDR1 is SGHTA and CDR2 FQGTGA. The CDR3 bases are TGTGCCAGCATCTTAGGGCTAGCGGAGGGTAATGAGCAGTTCTTC. Amino acid sequence: CASILGLAEGNEQFF.

This clonotype was seen at least ten times. The chain recombines TRBV29-1 with TRBJ2-1, with TRBD2 identical over 13 bases. This CDR3 spans 13 amino acids. V dropped 7 bases and J dropped 10; count of bases not matched to a gene: 7. CDR1 and CDR2 (germline): SQVTM, ANQGSEA. The CDR3 DNA follows: TGCAGCGCGTCGACTAGCGGGAGGAAAGAGCAGTTCTTC. Protein sequence: CSASTSGRKEQFF.

Ten or more counts support this clonotype. J is TRBJ1-3 and V is TRBV5-5; D unresolved. The CDR3 extends over 15 amino acids. The germline gives CDR1 SGHKS, CDR2 YYEKEE (reference sequence). Trimming shortened V by 0 bases and J by 0 bases, and 7 bases separated the two germline ends. CDR3 residues: CASSLAPGSGNTIYF. The CDR3 bases are TGTGCCAGCAGCTTGGCCCCAGGCTCTGGAAACACCATATATTTT.

In this sample, this clonotype turned up a few times. This sequence joins TRBV11-2 and TRBJ2-3; 9 bases map to TRBD2. Germline V gene data show CDR1 as SGHAT and CDR2 as FQNNGV. V trimming: 5 bases; J trimming: 2 bases; junction bases outside the gene matches: 5. The CDR3 covers 15 residues. The CDR3 DNA sequence: TGTGCCAGCAGCGCTCTAGCGGGGTACACAGATACGCAGTATTTT. This gives the protein CASSALAGYTDTQYF.

The sample holds many counts of this clonotype. V gene TRBV7-3 combines with J gene TRBJ2-2, with a possible D match to TRBD2 (6 bases). Germline V gives CDR1 SGHTA, CDR2 FQGTGA. CDR3 length equals 15 residues. The V end lost 5 bases, the J end lost 5 bases, and 15 bases lay between the germline ends. This CDR3 is CASSPTGLRTGELFF. CDR3 in DNA: TGTGCCAGCAGCCCGACGGGACTGCGAACCGGGGAGCTGTTTTTT.

This clonotype was picked up many times. The chain has TRBV12-3 or TRBV12-4 and TRBJ2-1, with 11 bases fitting TRBD2. V was pared by 5 bases and J by 5 bases, with 11 bases of the junction left unmatched. The length of the CDR3 is 17 residues. CDR3 bases: TGTGCCAGCAGTCCTTTCTCGACTAGCGGGGCCCACAATGAGCAGTTCTTC. Encoded protein: CASSPFSTSGAHNEQFF.